Only a few counts were recorded for the clone carrying this T cell receptor (beta chain). TCRdb reanalysed the RT-PCR reads using MiXCR and keeps one entry per CDR3 protein. There are about 700,000 distinct CDR3 sequences in the sample; 14% occur only once, and 3.6% lies in the top ten. Germline lookup yields CDR1 DFQATT and CDR2 SNEGSKA (reference sequence). The CDR3 contains 13 residues. Deletions cut 3 bases from V and 8 bases from J, with 13 bases between. The sequence was collected from a female donor in good health, serving as a healthy control. The sequenced sample was memory CD4+ T cells from blood. This chain connects TRBV20-1 to TRBJ1-4; D uncertain. CDR3 amino acids: CSASRGPAEKLFF. For the CDR3, the DNA is TGCAGTGCTAGCCGTGGACCTGCGGAAAAACTGTTTTTT.